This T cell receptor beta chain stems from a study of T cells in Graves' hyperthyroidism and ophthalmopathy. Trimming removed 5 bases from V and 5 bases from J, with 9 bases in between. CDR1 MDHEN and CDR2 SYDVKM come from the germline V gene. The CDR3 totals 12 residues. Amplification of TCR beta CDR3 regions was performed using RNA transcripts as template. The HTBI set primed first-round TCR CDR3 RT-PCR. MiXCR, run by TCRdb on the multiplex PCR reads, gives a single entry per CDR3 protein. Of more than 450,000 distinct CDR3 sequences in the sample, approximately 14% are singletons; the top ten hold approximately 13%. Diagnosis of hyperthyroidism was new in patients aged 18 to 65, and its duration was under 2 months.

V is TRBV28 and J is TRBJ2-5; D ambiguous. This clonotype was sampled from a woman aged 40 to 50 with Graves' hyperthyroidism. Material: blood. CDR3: CASSPQRETQYF. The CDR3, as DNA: TGTGCCAGCAGTCCCCAAAGGGAGACCCAGTACTTC. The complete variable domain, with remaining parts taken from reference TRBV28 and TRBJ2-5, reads DVKVTQSSRYLVKRTGEKVFLECVQDMDHENMFWYRQDPGLGLRLIYFSYDVKMKEKGDIPEGYSVSREKKERFSLILESASTNQTSMYLCASSPQRETQYFGPGTRLLVL.